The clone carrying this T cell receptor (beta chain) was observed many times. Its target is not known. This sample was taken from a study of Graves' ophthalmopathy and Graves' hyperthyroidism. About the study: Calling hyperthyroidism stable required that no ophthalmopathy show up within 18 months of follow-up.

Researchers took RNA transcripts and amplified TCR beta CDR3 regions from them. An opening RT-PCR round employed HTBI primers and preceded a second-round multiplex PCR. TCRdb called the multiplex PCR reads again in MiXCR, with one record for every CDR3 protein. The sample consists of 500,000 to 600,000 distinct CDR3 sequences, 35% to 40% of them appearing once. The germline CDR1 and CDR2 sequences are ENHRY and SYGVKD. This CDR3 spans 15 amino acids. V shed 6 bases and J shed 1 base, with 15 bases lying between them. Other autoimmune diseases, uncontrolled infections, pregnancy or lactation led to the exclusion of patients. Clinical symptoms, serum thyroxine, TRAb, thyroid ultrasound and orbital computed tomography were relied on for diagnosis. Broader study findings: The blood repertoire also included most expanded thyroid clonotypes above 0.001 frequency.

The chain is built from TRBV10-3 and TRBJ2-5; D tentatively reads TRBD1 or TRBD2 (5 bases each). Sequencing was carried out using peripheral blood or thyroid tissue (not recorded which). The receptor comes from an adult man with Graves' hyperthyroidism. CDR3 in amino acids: CAISSNRGPQETQYF. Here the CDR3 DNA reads TGTGCCATCAGCTCCAATCGGGGCCCCCAAGAGACCCAGTACTTC.